Listed here is a single T cell receptor (beta chain). The antigen is unknown. This entry belongs to a study of T cell responses to AZD1222 COVID-19 vaccine. Study-level results: Targeting of unmutated variant regions was reportedly seen in nearly half of spike-specific TCRs.

Sequenced by immunoSEQ multiplex PCR; TCRdb stores in-frame clones only, minus some. The sample consists of about 120,000 clones, around 88% of them appearing once. This CDR3 is 16 amino acids long. Trimming removed 4 bases at V and 4 bases at J, with 19 bases between. CDR1 SNHLY and CDR2 FYNNEI come from the germline V gene. Sequenced here: peripheral blood, sampled on day 0 of AZD1222 vaccination. This chain links TRBV2 with TRBJ2-5; D might be TRBD2 (6 bases). The clonotype originates from an adult in good health. CDR3 sequence: CASSVLAPEGAETQYF. The CDR3 DNA is TGTGCCAGCAGTGTTCTAGCTCCGGAGGGAGCAGAGACCCAGTACTTC.